This TCR beta chain is drawn from a study of blood T cell repertoires in COVID-19. Study-level background: PBMCs, B-cell-depleted T cells, or T cells were the source of the cDNA or gDNA that made up the material.

Per the study methods: Counts of nucleated cells, estimated from reference gene primer amplification, were obtained. Assay: immunoSEQ multiplex PCR; the TCRdb copy retains only in-frame clones and omits some. V, J and clone size derive from that table, while D and trimming were established from the DNA sequence. The repertoire holds 490,000 or so clones, approximately 90% seen once, with 8% to 9.5% in the top ten. All enrollees were roughly 18 to 90 years old and from roughly 26 US areas. Recovery meant two consecutive negative NP/OP PCR tests, professional clearance, or resolved symptoms. The CDR3 loop spans 13 amino acids. V lost 3 bases to trimming and J lost 7 bases; unmatched junction nucleotides: 5. Germline V lookup: CDR1 SGDLS, CDR2 YYNGEE.

The sample consisted of PBMCs or T cells enriched from blood (not recorded which). The rearrangement uses TRBV9 and TRBJ1-1; TRBD1 matches 8 bases. This sequence was found in a woman aged 60-70 years who had recovered from COVID-19. CDR3 amino acids: CASSAPQGGEAFF. In nucleotides, the CDR3 is TGTGCCAGCAGCGCCCCACAGGGGGGTGAAGCTTTCTTT.